These 22 T cell receptor beta chains were sequenced from one sample in a study of blood T cell repertoires in COVID-19. Only in-frame clones appear in the TCRdb table, and some are missing; sequencing was by immunoSEQ multiplex PCR. The sample gives some 670,000 clones, just under 90% of which show up once; more than 0.25% is in the top ten. The sample consisted of peripheral blood. Source of these receptors: a woman aged 18-29 years with acute or convalescent COVID-19.

This rearrangement joins TRBV4-1 to TRBJ2-1, with 10 bases aligning to TRBD2. V was clipped by 6 bases and J by 8 bases; unmatched bases: 19. CDR1 and CDR2 from the germline V gene are MGHRA and YSYEKL. The CDR3 consists of 18 residues. The CDR3 DNA is TGCGCCAGCAGTGGTGACACAAATAGCGGGGGGCCGGGGGATGAGCAGTTCTTC. Its translation: CASSGDTNSGGPGDEQFF.

The CDR3 loop reads CASHSFGQNRNSPLHF. The CDR3 nucleotides read TGTGCCAGTCATAGTTTTGGACAGAATAGAAATTCACCCCTCCACTTT. The J gene is TRBJ1-6, the V gene TRBV19, with D perhaps matching TRBD1 (6 bases). The CDR3 loop spans 16 amino acids. Germline CDR1 reads LNHDA; CDR2 reads SQIVND (reference sequence). V lost 8 bases to trimming and J lost 7 bases, with 21 bases between them. The complete variable domain, with remaining parts taken from reference TRBV19 and TRBJ1-6, reads DGGITQSPKYLFRKEGQNVTLSCEQNLNHDAMYWYRQDPGQGLRLIYYSQIVNDFQKGDIAEGYSVSREKKESFPLTVTSAQKNPTAFYLCASHSFGQNRNSPLHFGNGTRLTVT.

The DNA for the CDR3 is TGTGCCAGCAGCTACACTCTGGGACAGGGGATGGCAGATACGCAGTATTTT. This codes for CASSYTLGQGMADTQYF. This chain uses TRBV5-5 with TRBJ2-3; 10 positions agree with TRBD1. Unmatched junction bases numbered 11, after V lost 3 bases and J lost 4 bases. This CDR3 is 17 amino acids long. Germline CDR1 reads SGHKS; CDR2 reads YYEKEE (reference sequence).

This sequence joins TRBV7-2 and TRBJ1-2, with D maybe TRBD1 (6 bases). Looked up from germline, CDR1 is SGHTA and CDR2 is FQGNSA. V dropped 5 bases and J dropped 6 bases, with 13 bases sitting between them. The CDR3 spans 13 residues. This CDR3 reads CASSHANRDGYTF. CDR3 coding DNA: TGTGCCAGCAGCCACGCCAACAGGGATGGCTACACCTTC.

V usage is TRBV2 and J usage is TRBJ1-1, with D maybe TRBD1 (6 bases). CDR1 SNHLY and CDR2 FYNNEI come from the germline V gene. V was pared by 6 bases and J by 1 base, with 15 bases between. CDR3 length: 15 residues. CDR3 loop: CASRGDTRGNTEAFF. As DNA, the CDR3 is TGTGCCAGCAGGGGGGACACCCGGGGGAACACTGAAGCTTTCTTT.

This sequence joins TRBV4-2 and TRBJ2-5; TRBD2 aligns across 13 bases. Germline V gene lookup returns CDR1 LGHNA and CDR2 YNFKEQ. The junction had 4 bases not matched to a gene; V was cut back by 1 base and J by 5 bases. There are 16 residues in the CDR3. CDR3 in amino acids: CASSQGLAGGTETQYF. The DNA for the CDR3 is TGTGCCAGCAGCCAAGGACTAGCGGGGGGAACGGAGACCCAGTACTTC.

V and J are TRBV19 and TRBJ2-5; D ambiguous. V gave up 7 bases and J gave up 5 bases, with 17 bases separating them. Germline CDR1 is LNHDA and CDR2 is SQIVND (reference sequence). The CDR3 length is 14 residues. The DNA of the CDR3 is TGTGCCAGTAACTCTAACTCCCTTCGTGAGACCCAGTACTTC. Translation gives CASNSNSLRETQYF.

This sequence joins TRBV6-2 or TRBV6-3 and TRBJ2-1, with 8 bases that match TRBD2. This CDR3 spans 15 amino acids. V shed 4 bases and J 6 bases; nucleotides not matched to a gene: 8. The V gene's germline CDR1 is MNHEY and CDR2 SVGEGT. The CDR3 DNA reads as TGTGCCAGCAGTTCCGCGGGACTAGGGGGCAATGAGCAGTTCTTC. Protein product: CASSSAGLGGNEQFF.

The gene calls are TRBV11-2 and TRBJ2-7; a possible D gene is TRBD1 (6 bases). Per germline, CDR1 SGHAT and CDR2 FQNNGV. There are 13 residues in the CDR3. V was shortened by 7 bases and J by 4 bases, with 14 bases between the two germline ends. The CDR3 sequence is CASTGRTGYEQYF. The CDR3 DNA reads TGTGCCAGCACCGGTAGAACAGGGTACGAGCAGTACTTC.

This chain uses TRBV4-1 with TRBJ1-1; 11 positions agree with TRBD1. In germline, CDR1 is MGHRA, CDR2 YSYEKL. Unmatched junction bases numbered 9, after V lost 5 bases and J lost 4 bases. The CDR3 length is 16 residues. CDR3 DNA: TGCGCCAGCAGCTATCCGTCGGGGACAGGGGGCACTGAAGCTTTCTTT. This gives the protein CASSYPSGTGGTEAFF.

V is TRBV4-1 and J is TRBJ1-1, with D unresolved. Deletions cut 4 bases from V and 2 bases from J, with 11 bases between. This CDR3 has 14 amino acids. Germline CDR1 is MGHRA and CDR2 is YSYEKL. CDR3 in amino acids: CASSPGSGNTEAFF. The CDR3 coding sequence is TGCGCCAGCAGCCCAGGCTCAGGTAACACTGAAGCTTTCTTT.

V and J are TRBV5-1 and TRBJ1-2, with TRBD1 matching 7 bases. CDR3 length equals 13 residues. Germline V gene sequence: CDR1 SGHRS, CDR2 YFSETQ. V was clipped by 4 bases and J by 5 bases; unmatched bases: 5. CDR3 DNA sequence: TGCGCCAGCAGCGAGGGGGCAGGATATGGCTACACCTTC. This gives the protein CASSEGAGYGYTF.

V usage is TRBV5-1 and J usage is TRBJ2-3, with D possibly TRBD2 on 6 matching bases. The germline CDR1 and CDR2 sequences are SGHRS and YFSETQ. V was cut by 4 bases and J by 2 bases, with 17 bases left in between. This CDR3 has 16 amino acids. The CDR3 nucleotides read TGCGCCAGCAGCGGAGGGGACGGCTTCCCCACAGATACGCAGTATTTT. Its translation is CASSGGDGFPTDTQYF. Looking up the rest from reference TRBV5-1 and TRBJ2-3 gives the full variable domain: KAGVTQTPRYLIKTRGQQVTLSCSPISGHRSVSWYQQTPGQGLQFLFEYFSETQRNKGNFPGRFSGRQFSNSRSEMNVSTLELGDSALYLCASSGGDGFPTDTQYFGPGTRLTVL.

The chain joins TRBV4-1 to TRBJ2-7; 14 positions match TRBD2. J gave up 3 bases and V 0 bases, and 1 base lay outside the gene matches. This CDR3 region has 16 residues. The germline CDR1 and CDR2 sequences are MGHRA and YSYEKL. The CDR3 coding sequence is TGCGCCAGCAGCCAAGATGGACTAGCGGGGGGCTACGAGCAGTACTTC. It codes for CASSQDGLAGGYEQYF.

The chain is built from TRBV27 and TRBJ2-4; 10 nucleotides line up with TRBD1. J gave up 0 bases and V 4 bases, and 15 bases lay outside the gene matches. The V gene's germline CDR1 is MNHEY and CDR2 SMNVEV (reference sequence). CDR3 length: 20 amino acids. The CDR3 sequence is CASSSPRTGGEALAKNIQYF. CDR3 in DNA: TGTGCCAGCAGTTCCCCCCGGACAGGGGGGGAGGCCCTAGCCAAAAACATTCAGTACTTC.

This clone has a single count. Other DNA sequences in the sample encode the same CDR3. The chain combines TRBV27 with TRBJ1-5; no reliable D call. Trimming pared 3 bases from V and 2 bases from J, leaving 5 bases between. This CDR3 has 13 residues. Looked up from germline, CDR1 is MNHEY and CDR2 is SMNVEV (reference sequence). The CDR3 nucleotides read TGTGCCAGCAGTTTCCAGGGCAATCAGCCCCAGCATTTT. This encodes CASSFQGNQPQHF.

The rearrangement uses TRBV6-1 and TRBJ2-7, with D possibly matching TRBD1 (6 bases). The germline gives CDR1 MNHNS, CDR2 SASEGT. V lost 1 base and J 3 bases, leaving 13 bases between the germline ends. The CDR3 extends over 15 amino acids. The CDR3 protein is CASSEVARGNYEQYF. In DNA form, the CDR3 reads TGTGCCAGCAGTGAAGTGGCTAGGGGGAACTACGAGCAGTACTTC.

V gene TRBV15 combines with J gene TRBJ2-7; 9 bases fit TRBD1. The germline gives CDR1 LNHNV, CDR2 YYDKDF (reference sequence). V was pared by 2 bases and J by 8 bases, with 4 bases of the junction left unmatched. The CDR3 extends over 13 amino acids. The CDR3 loop reads CATSRWGQGKQYF. Written as DNA, the CDR3 is TGTGCCACCAGCAGATGGGGACAGGGAAAGCAGTACTTC.

In its sample, this clone was seen once. V is TRBV9 and J is TRBJ1-2, with TRBD1 identical over 8 bases. The junction had 11 bases not matched to a gene; V was cut back by 4 bases and J by 6 bases. Germline V lookup: CDR1 SGDLS, CDR2 YYNGEE. The CDR3 is 15 residues long. The CDR3 loop reads CASSPRTGQGNGYTF. The CDR3 DNA reads as TGTGCCAGCAGCCCTCGCACCGGACAGGGAAATGGCTACACCTTC.

This sequence joins TRBV5-1 and TRBJ2-5; D is perhaps TRBD1 (5 bases). The CDR3 consists of 15 residues. CDR1 and CDR2 from the germline V gene are SGHRS and YFSETQ. Trimming pared 0 bases from V and 7 bases from J, leaving 16 bases between. CDR3: CASSLDRGPEGTQYF. In DNA form, the CDR3 reads TGCGCCAGCAGCTTGGATAGGGGCCCTGAAGGGACCCAGTACTTC.

The chain has TRBV5-4 and TRBJ2-2; no clear D gene. V was shortened by 2 bases and J by 3 bases, with 8 bases between the two germline ends. Looked up from germline, CDR1 is SGHNT and CDR2 is YYREEE (reference sequence). This CDR3 is built from 14 residues. CDR3 amino acids: CASSFYRYTGELFF. The CDR3 DNA is TGTGCCAGCAGCTTCTATAGATACACCGGGGAGCTGTTTTTT.

V usage is TRBV18 and J usage is TRBJ2-1; the D gene is possibly TRBD2 (5 bases). Looked up from germline, CDR1 is KGHSH and CDR2 is LQKENI. The ends were cut back, 4 bases at V and 7 bases at J, with 11 bases in the middle. The CDR3 loop spans 13 amino acids. The CDR3 sequence: CASSHGGANEQFF. CDR3 sequence (DNA): TGTGCCAGCTCACATGGAGGCGCTAATGAGCAGTTCTTC.